A selection of T cell receptor beta chains follows, all from one sample in a study of cytomegalovirus exposure and HLA in healthy donors. Repertoires were generated with immunoSEQ multiplex PCR, while TCRdb's copy carries only in-frame clones and drops some. Of around 260,000 clones detected, about four fifths appear once; the ten largest clones hold about 0.3%. Material for sequencing was PBMCs. These receptors originate from a girl aged 2 to 10 in good health and CMV-seronegative. Each CDR3 is given with its conserved first and last residue. A D gene is named only where the DNA matches it firmly. Size values are once, few and many counts, or a class for expanded clones, and some rows have none.

J gene,V gene,CDR3 length,clone size,D gene,CDR3 protein,CDR3 DNA
TRBJ2-1,TRBV5-7,14,.,.,CASTETGTYNEQFF,TGTGCCAGCACTGAAACCGGGACCTACAATGAGCAGTTCTTC
TRBJ1-2,TRBV5-6,14,.,.,CASSTYYQGYGYTF,TGTGCCAGCAGCACCTATTATCAGGGTTATGGCTACACCTTC
TRBJ2-1,TRBV4-1,15,.,.,CASSQAAIPGNEQFF,TGCGCCAGCAGCCAGGCAGCGATTCCTGGGAATGAGCAGTTCTTC
TRBJ2-6,TRBV6-1,15,once,.,CASTKSTSGANVLTF,TGTGCCAGCACCAAAAGCACGTCTGGGGCCAACGTCCTGACTTTC
TRBJ2-7,TRBV11-2,15,.,.,CASSLVQGSRYEQYF,TGTGCCAGCAGCTTAGTCCAGGGGTCCCGCTACGAGCAGTACTTC
TRBJ2-5,TRBV19,13,.,.,CASSILTTSAQYF,TGTGCCAGTAGTATACTTACCACCTCGGCCCAGTACTTC
TRBJ2-7,TRBV6-5,16,.,.,CASSYSIGLSPYEQYF,TGTGCCAGCAGTTACTCGATAGGACTCTCTCCCTACGAGCAGTACTTC
TRBJ2-1,TRBV6-6,14,.,.,CASSYSTRYNEQFF,TGTGCCAGCAGTTATTCGACTAGGTACAATGAGCAGTTCTTC
TRBJ2-7,TRBV10-1,14,few,.,CARAMTGHPYEQYF,TGCGCCAGGGCTATGACGGGACACCCCTACGAGCAGTACTTC
TRBJ2-5,TRBV5-4,15,.,.,CASSSDRGTRETQYF,TGTGCCAGCAGCTCGGACCGGGGGACGAGAGAGACCCAGTACTTC
TRBJ1-4,TRBV28,16,.,.,CASRSLGTLATEKLFF,TGTGCCAGCAGATCTCTTGGGACACTAGCGACAGAAAAACTGTTTTTT
TRBJ1-4,TRBV30,14,.,.,CACSAVAFNEKLFF,TGTGCCTGTAGCGCGGTAGCCTTTAATGAAAAACTGTTTTTT
TRBJ2-1,TRBV4-2,17,.,TRBD2,CASSQETSGGAYNEQFF,TGTGCCAGCAGCCAGGAGACTAGCGGAGGAGCCTACAATGAGCAGTTCTTC
TRBJ2-3,TRBV2,16,.,TRBD2,CASSDPTSGGTDTQYF,TGTGCCAGCAGCGACCCCACTAGCGGGGGAACAGATACGCAGTATTTT
TRBJ2-3,TRBV11-1,14,.,.,CASSPGLQLYTQYF,TGTGCCAGCAGCCCCGGACTACAACTTTATACGCAGTATTTT
TRBJ2-5,TRBV11-2,17,.,TRBD2,CASSAVTFPAGEETQYF,TGTGCCAGCAGCGCCGTTACTTTCCCCGCGGGAGAAGAGACCCAGTACTTC
TRBJ1-2,TRBV28,13,.,.,CASSPTLDYGYTF,TGTGCCAGCAGCCCTACTCTGGACTATGGCTACACCTTC
TRBJ2-2,TRBV9,14,.,.,CASSVAGSTGELFF,TGTGCCAGCAGCGTAGCTGGGAGTACCGGGGAGCTGTTTTTT
TRBJ2-6,TRBV5-4,15,.,TRBD1,CASSSDRAGANVLTF,TGTGCCAGCAGCTCGGACAGGGCCGGGGCCAACGTCCTGACTTTC
TRBJ1-2,TRBV6-5,15,many,TRBD1,CASSYVPGTGYGYTF,TGTGCCAGCAGTTACGTACCCGGGACAGGGTATGGCTACACCTTC
TRBJ1-2,TRBV28,12,.,.,CASSEQGYGYTF,TGTGCCAGCAGCGAGCAGGGCTATGGCTACACCTTC
TRBJ2-5,TRBV7-2,13,once,TRBD1,CASSYDREETQYF,TGTGCCAGCAGCTACGACAGGGAGGAGACCCAGTACTTC
TRBJ1-2,TRBV27,15,.,.,CASSSPRGGIYGYTF,TGTGCCAGCAGTAGTCCGAGGGGGGGAATCTATGGCTACACCTTC
TRBJ2-2,TRBV18,16,.,.,CASSPRQYMNTGELFF,TGTGCCAGCTCACCAAGACAGTACATGAACACCGGGGAGCTGTTTTTT
TRBJ1-2,TRBV5-6,13,.,.,CASSWRGRDGYTF,TGTGCCAGCAGCTGGCGGGGCAGGGATGGCTACACCTTC
TRBJ2-5,TRBV9,16,.,.,CASSAHSGEVRETQYF,TGTGCCAGCAGCGCACACTCCGGCGAGGTCCGGGAGACCCAGTACTTC
TRBJ1-2,TRBV28,15,once,TRBD1,CASSAGTGVGYGYTF,TGTGCCAGCAGTGCCGGGACAGGGGTTGGCTATGGCTACACCTTC
TRBJ1-5,TRBV27,16,.,.,CASSLSYEYGNQPQHF,TGTGCCAGCAGTTTATCGTACGAGTATGGCAATCAGCCCCAGCATTTT
TRBJ2-7,TRBV6-1,15,.,.,CASGGMGRGRYEQYF,TGTGCCAGCGGTGGGATGGGGCGAGGTCGCTACGAGCAGTACTTC